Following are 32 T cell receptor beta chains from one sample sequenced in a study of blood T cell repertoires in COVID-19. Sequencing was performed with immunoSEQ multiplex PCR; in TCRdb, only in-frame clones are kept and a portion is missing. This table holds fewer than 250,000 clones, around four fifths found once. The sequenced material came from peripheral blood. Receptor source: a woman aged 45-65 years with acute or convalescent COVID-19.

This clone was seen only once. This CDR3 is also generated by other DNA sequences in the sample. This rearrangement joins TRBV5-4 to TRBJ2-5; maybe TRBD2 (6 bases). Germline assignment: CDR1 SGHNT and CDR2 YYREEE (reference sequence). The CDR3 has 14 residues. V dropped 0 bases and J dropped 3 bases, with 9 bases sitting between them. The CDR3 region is CASSLAGGKETQYF. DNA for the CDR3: TGTGCCAGCAGCTTGGCCGGGGGAAAAGAGACCCAGTACTTC.

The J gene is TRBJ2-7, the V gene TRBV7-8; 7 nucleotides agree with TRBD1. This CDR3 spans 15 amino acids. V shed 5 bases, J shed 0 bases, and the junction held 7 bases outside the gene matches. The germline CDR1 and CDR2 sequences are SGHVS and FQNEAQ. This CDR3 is CASSRGQANSYEQYF. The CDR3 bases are TGTGCCAGCAGCCGAGGACAGGCGAACTCCTACGAGCAGTACTTC.

The DNA for the CDR3 is TGTGCCACTACCCCCGGACTAGCGGGACTATCAAATGAGCAGTTCTTC. This encodes CATTPGLAGLSNEQFF. The chain joins TRBV19 to TRBJ2-1; the match to TRBD2 covers 12 bases. The V gene end was trimmed by 10 bases and the J gene end by 7 bases; junction bases not matched to a gene: 14. This CDR3 contains 16 residues. Germline CDR1 reads LNHDA; CDR2 reads SQIVND (reference sequence).

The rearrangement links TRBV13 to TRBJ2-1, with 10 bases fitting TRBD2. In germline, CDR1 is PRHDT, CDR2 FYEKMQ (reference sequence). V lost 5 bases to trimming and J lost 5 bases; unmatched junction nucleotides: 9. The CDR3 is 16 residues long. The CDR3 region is CASSGPSGRNHNEQFF. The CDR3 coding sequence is TGTGCCAGCAGCGGCCCTAGCGGGAGAAACCACAATGAGCAGTTCTTC. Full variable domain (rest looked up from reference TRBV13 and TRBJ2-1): AAGVIQSPRHLIKEKRETATLKCYPIPRHDTVYWYQQGPGQDPQFLISFYEKMQSDKGSIPDRFSAQQFSDYHSELNMSSLELGDSALYFCASSGPSGRNHNEQFFGPGTRLTVL.

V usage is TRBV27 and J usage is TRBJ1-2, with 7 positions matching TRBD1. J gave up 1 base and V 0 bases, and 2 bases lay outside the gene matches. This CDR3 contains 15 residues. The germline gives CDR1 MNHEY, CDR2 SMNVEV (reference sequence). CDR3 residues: CASSLSTGSNYGYTF. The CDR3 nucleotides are TGTGCCAGCAGTTTATCGACAGGGAGTAACTATGGCTACACCTTC.

As DNA, the CDR3 is TGCGCCAGCAGCTCGACTAGCGGGGGTAGGAGCACCGGGGAGCTGTTTTTT. This sequence encodes CASSSTSGGRSTGELFF. V and J are TRBV5-1 and TRBJ2-2, with TRBD2 matching over 12 bases. V was clipped by 3 bases and J by 4 bases; unmatched bases: 7. This CDR3 has 17 amino acids. Germline-derived CDR1 and CDR2 are SGHRS and YFSETQ.

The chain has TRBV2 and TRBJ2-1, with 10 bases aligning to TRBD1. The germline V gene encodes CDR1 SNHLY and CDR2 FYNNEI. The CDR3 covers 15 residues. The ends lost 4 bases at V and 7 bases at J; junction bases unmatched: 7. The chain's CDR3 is CASSATGGVENEQFF. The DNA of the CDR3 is TGTGCCAGCAGTGCGACAGGGGGCGTCGAGAATGAGCAGTTCTTC.

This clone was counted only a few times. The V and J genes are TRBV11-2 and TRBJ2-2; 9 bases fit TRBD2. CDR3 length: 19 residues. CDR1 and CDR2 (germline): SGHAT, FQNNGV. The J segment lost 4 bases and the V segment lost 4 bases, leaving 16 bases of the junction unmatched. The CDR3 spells CASSSSIRGGRAFTGELFF. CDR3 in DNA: TGTGCCAGCAGCTCCTCAATCAGGGGCGGGAGGGCGTTCACCGGGGAGCTGTTTTTT.

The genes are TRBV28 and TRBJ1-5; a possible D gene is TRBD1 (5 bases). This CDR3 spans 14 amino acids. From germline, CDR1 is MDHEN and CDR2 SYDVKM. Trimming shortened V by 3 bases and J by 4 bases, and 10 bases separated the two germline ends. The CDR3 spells CASSLGQGNQPQHF. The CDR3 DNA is TGTGCCAGCAGTTTGGGCCAGGGTAATCAGCCCCAGCATTTT.

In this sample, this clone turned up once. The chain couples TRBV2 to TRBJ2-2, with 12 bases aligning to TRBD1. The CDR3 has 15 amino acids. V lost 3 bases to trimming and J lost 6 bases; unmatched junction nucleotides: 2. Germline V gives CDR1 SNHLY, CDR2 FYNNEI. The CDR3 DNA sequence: TGTGCCAGCAGTGATGGGGACAGGGGGCCCGGGGAGCTGTTTTTT. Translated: CASSDGDRGPGELFF. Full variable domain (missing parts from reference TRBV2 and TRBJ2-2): EPEVTQTPSHQVTQMGQEVILRCVPISNHLYFYWYRQILGQKVEFLVSFYNNEISEKSEIFDDQFSVERPDGSNFTLKIRSTKLEDSAMYFCASSDGDRGPGELFFGEGSRLTVL.

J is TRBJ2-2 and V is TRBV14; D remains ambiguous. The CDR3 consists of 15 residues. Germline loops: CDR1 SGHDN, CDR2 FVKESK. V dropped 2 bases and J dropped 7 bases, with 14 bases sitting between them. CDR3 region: CASSQLPGPDGELFF. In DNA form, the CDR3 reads TGTGCCAGCAGCCAACTCCCCGGTCCCGACGGGGAGCTGTTTTTT.

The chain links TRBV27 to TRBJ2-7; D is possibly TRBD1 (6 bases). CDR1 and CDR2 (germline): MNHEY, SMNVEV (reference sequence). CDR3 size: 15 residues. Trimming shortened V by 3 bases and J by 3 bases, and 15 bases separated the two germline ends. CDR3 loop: CASSFGAGDNYEQYF. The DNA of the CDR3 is TGTGCCAGCAGTTTTGGGGCAGGGGATAACTACGAGCAGTACTTC.

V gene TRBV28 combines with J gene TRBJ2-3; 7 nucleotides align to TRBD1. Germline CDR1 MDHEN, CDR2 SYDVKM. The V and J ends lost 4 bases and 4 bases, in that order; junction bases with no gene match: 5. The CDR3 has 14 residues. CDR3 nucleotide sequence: TGTGCCAGCAGTTCGACAGGGACGGCAGATACGCAGTATTTT. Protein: CASSSTGTADTQYF.

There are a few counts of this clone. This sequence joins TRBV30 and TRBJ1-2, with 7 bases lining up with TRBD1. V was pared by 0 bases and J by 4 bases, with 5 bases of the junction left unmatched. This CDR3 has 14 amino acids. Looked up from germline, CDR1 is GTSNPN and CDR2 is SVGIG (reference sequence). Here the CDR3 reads CAWSVPRQGYGYTF. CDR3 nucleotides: TGTGCCTGGAGTGTTCCACGACAGGGCTATGGCTACACCTTC.

CDR3 nucleotides: TGTGCCAGCAGCTTAGGGGACTCTCTCAATGAGCAGTTCTTC. Translating it yields CASSLGDSLNEQFF. The rearrangement joins TRBV7-2 to TRBJ2-1; D is perhaps TRBD2 (6 bases). CDR3 size: 14 residues. The V end was cut by 1 base, the J end by 6 bases, with 10 bases between. The germline V gene encodes CDR1 SGHTA and CDR2 FQGNSA.

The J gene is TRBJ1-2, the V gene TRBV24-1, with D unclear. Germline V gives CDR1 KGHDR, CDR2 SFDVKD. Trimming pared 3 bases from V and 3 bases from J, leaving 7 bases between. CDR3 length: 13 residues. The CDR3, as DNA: TGTGCCACCAGTGATACCCGGGACTATGGCTACACCTTC. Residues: CATSDTRDYGYTF.

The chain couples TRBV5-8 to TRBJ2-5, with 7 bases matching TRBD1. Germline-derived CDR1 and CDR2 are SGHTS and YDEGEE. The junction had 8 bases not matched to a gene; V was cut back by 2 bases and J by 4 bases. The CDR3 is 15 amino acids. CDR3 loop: CASSFYRGSPETQYF. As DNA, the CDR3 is TGTGCCAGCAGCTTCTACAGGGGTTCCCCAGAGACCCAGTACTTC. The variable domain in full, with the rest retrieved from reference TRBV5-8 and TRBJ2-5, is EAGVTQSPTHLIKTRGQQATLRCSPISGHTSVYWYQQALGLGLQFLLWYDEGEERNRGNFPPRFSGRQFPNYSSELNVNALELEDSALYLCASSFYRGSPETQYFGPGTRLLVL.

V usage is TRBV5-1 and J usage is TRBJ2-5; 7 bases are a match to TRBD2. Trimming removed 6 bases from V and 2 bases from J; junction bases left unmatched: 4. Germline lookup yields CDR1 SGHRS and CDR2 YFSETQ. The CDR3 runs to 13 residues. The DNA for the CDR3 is TGCGCCAGCACCCACGGGGGGCAAGAGACCCAGTACTTC. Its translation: CASTHGGQETQYF.

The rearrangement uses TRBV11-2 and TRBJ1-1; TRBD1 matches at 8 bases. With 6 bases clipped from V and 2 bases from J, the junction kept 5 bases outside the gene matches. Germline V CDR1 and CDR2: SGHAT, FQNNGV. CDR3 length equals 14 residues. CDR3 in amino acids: CASSPGGANTEAFF. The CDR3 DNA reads TGTGCCAGCAGTCCAGGGGGCGCAAACACTGAAGCTTTCTTT.

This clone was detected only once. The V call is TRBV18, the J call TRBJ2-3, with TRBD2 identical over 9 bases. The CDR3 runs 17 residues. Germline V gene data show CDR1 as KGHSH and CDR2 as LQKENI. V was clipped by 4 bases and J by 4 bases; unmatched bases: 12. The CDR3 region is CASSLARSSSGADTQYF. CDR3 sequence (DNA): TGTGCCAGCTCACTAGCGAGGTCTTCTAGCGGGGCAGATACGCAGTATTTT.

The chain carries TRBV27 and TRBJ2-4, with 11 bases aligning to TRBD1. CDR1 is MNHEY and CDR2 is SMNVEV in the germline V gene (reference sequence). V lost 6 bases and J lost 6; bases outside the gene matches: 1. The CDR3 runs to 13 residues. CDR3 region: CASRGTGGNIQYF. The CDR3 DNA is TGTGCCAGCAGAGGGACAGGGGGAAACATTCAGTACTTC.

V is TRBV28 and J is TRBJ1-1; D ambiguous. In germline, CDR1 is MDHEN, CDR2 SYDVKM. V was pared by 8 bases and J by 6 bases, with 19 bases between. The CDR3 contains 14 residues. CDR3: CASLKVGRLAEAFF. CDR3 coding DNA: TGTGCCAGCCTTAAAGTGGGGAGATTGGCTGAAGCTTTCTTT.

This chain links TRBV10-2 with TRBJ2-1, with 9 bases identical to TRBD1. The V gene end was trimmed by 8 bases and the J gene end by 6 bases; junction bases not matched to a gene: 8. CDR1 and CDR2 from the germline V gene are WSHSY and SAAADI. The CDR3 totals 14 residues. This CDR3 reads CASLKGQGTNEQFF. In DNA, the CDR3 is TGCGCCAGCTTAAAGGGACAGGGAACCAATGAGCAGTTCTTC.

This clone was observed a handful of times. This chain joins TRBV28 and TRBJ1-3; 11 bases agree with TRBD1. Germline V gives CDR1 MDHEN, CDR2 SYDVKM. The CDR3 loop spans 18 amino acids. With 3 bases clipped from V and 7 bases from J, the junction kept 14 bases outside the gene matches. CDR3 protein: CASSFSGTGGDERNTIYF. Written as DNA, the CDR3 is TGTGCCAGCAGTTTCTCCGGGACAGGGGGAGATGAGAGGAACACCATATATTTT.

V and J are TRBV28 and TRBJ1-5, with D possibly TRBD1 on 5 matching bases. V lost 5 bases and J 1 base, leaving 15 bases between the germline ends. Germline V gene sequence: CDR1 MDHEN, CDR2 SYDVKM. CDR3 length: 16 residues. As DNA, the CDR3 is TGTGCCAGCAGTCCTCGAGGAAAGGGGAGCAATCAGCCCCAGCATTTT. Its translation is CASSPRGKGSNQPQHF.

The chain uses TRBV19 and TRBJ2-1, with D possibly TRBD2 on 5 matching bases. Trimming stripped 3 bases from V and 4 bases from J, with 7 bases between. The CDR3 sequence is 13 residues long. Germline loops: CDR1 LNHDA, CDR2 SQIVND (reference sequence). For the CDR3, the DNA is TGTGCCAGTAGTATCGAGGGATACAATGAGCAGTTCTTC. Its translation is CASSIEGYNEQFF.

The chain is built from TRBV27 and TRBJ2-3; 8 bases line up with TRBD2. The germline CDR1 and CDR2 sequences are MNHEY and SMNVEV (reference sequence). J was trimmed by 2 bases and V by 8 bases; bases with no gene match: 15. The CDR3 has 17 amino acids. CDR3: CASGFLRGGMATDTQYF. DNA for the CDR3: TGTGCCAGCGGGTTCCTACGGGGGGGAATGGCCACAGATACGCAGTATTTT.

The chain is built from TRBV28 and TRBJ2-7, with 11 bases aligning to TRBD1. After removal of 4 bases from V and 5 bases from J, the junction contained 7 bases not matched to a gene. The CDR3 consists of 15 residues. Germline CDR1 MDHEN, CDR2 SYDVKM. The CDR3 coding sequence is TGTGCCAGCAGTTCACCGGGACAGGGGGACGACGAGCAGTACTTC. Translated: CASSSPGQGDDEQYF.

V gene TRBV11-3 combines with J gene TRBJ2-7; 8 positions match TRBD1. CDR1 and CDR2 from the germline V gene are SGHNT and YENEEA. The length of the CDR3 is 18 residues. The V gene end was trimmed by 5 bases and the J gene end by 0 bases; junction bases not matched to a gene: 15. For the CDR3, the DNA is TGTGCCAGCAGCCGAAGCCCAGGACAGGGCGTAGACTCCTACGAGCAGTACTTC. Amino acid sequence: CASSRSPGQGVDSYEQYF. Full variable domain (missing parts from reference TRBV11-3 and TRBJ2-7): EAGVVQSPRYKIIEKKQPVAFWCNPISGHNTLYWYLQNLGQGPELLIRYENEEAVDDSQLPKDRFSAERLKGVDSTLKIQPAELGDSAVYLCASSRSPGQGVDSYEQYFGPGTRLTVT.

CDR3 region: CASSPVGVPREQYF. The CDR3 DNA follows: TGTGCCAGTAGTCCCGTGGGAGTTCCCCGCGAGCAGTACTTC. V gene TRBV19 combines with J gene TRBJ2-7; maybe TRBD2 (5 bases). The germline gives CDR1 LNHDA, CDR2 SQIVND (reference sequence). This CDR3 region has 14 residues. Trimming shortened V by 5 bases and J by 6 bases, and 17 bases separated the two germline ends.

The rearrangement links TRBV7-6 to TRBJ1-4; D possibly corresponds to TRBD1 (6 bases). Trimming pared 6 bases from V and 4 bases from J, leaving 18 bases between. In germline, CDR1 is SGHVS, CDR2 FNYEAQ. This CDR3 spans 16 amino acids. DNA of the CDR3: TGTGCCAGCAGTCGTACAGGGTATCGGGGTAATGAAAAACTGTTTTTT. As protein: CASSRTGYRGNEKLFF.

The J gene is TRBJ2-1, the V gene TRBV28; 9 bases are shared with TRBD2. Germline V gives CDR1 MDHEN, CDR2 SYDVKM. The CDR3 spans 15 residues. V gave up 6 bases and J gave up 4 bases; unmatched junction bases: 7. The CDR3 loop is CASSRAGGGYNEQFF. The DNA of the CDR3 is TGTGCCAGCAGCCGAGCGGGAGGAGGATACAATGAGCAGTTCTTC. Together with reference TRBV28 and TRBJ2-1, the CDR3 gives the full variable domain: DVKVTQSSRYLVKRTGEKVFLECVQDMDHENMFWYRQDPGLGLRLIYFSYDVKMKEKGDIPEGYSVSREKKERFSLILESASTNQTSMYLCASSRAGGGYNEQFFGPGTRLTVL.